This passage covers 14 T cell receptor beta chains from one sample sequenced in a study of cytomegalovirus exposure and HLA in healthy donors. Profiling relied on immunoSEQ multiplex PCR, and the TCRdb table lists in-frame clones only, not all of them. The sample has about 73,000 clones; around 93% are singletons. The sequenced sample was PBMCs. The receptor source for this set is a young woman in good health and CMV-seronegative.

The V and J genes are TRBV6-1 and TRBJ2-1; 10 bases map to TRBD2. The V gene end was trimmed by 2 bases and the J gene end by 2 bases; junction bases not matched to a gene: 15. Germline CDR1 and CDR2: MNHNS and SASEGT. There are 20 residues in the CDR3. The DNA for the CDR3 is TGTGCCAGCAGTGAAAAGAGACGTAGCGGGAGGCCGTGGGCCTACAATGAGCAGTTCTTC. It yields the protein CASSEKRRSGRPWAYNEQFF.

The chain joins TRBV28 to TRBJ2-7; no definite D call. Germline lookup yields CDR1 MDHEN and CDR2 SYDVKM. The CDR3 contains 12 residues. Trimming left V 2 bases short and J 2 bases short, with 4 bases between. CDR3 bases: TGTGCCAGCAGTTTAAATACCTACGAGCAGTACTTC. The encoded protein is CASSLNTYEQYF.

V and J are TRBV7-2 and TRBJ2-3; the D gene is possibly TRBD2 (6 bases). From germline, CDR1 is SGHTA and CDR2 FQGNSA. With 5 bases removed from V and 2 bases from J, the gap between germline ends came to 8 bases. The CDR3 has 13 amino acids. CDR3 sequence reads: CASSRDFTDTQYF. The CDR3 DNA reads TGTGCCAGCAGCCGGGACTTCACAGATACGCAGTATTTT.

The chain links TRBV7-2 to TRBJ1-6; maybe TRBD1 (5 bases). From germline, CDR1 is SGHTA and CDR2 FQGNSA. V lost 4 bases to trimming and J lost 5 bases, with 12 bases between them. CDR3 length equals 15 residues. CDR3: CASSSNGGNNSPLHF. The CDR3 coding sequence is TGTGCCAGCAGCTCAAACGGGGGGAATAATTCACCCCTCCACTTT. Based on the CDR3 plus reference TRBV7-2 and TRBJ1-6, the full variable domain is GAGVSQSPSNKVTEKGKDVELRCDPISGHTALYWYRQSLGQGLEFLIYFQGNSAPDKSGLPSDRFSAERTGGSVSTLTIQRTQQEDSAVYLCASSSNGGNNSPLHFGNGTRLTVT.

The V and J genes are TRBV6-1 and TRBJ1-1; weak D call: TRBD1 (6 bases). V was trimmed by 5 bases and J by 5 bases, leaving 18 bases between them. Germline loops: CDR1 MNHNS, CDR2 SASEGT. This CDR3 has 15 residues. CDR3 in amino acids: CASSLGGEVRTEAFF. Here the CDR3 DNA reads TGTGCCAGCAGTCTAGGGGGGGAAGTCAGGACTGAAGCTTTCTTT.

The chain links TRBV6-5 to TRBJ2-7; 10 bases line up with TRBD1. Germline V gene data show CDR1 as MNHEY and CDR2 as SVGAGI. The J segment lost 7 bases and the V segment lost 5 bases, leaving 8 bases of the junction unmatched. This CDR3 spans 14 amino acids. The CDR3 nucleotides read TGTGCCAGCAGTACCCGGGACAGGGGAAGGGAGCAGTACTTC. It translates to CASSTRDRGREQYF.

This chain connects TRBV9 to TRBJ1-6; D is unclear. The V and J ends lost 0 bases and 3 bases respectively, with 7 bases between them. This CDR3 is 15 amino acids long. Looked up from germline, CDR1 is SGDLS and CDR2 is YYNGEE. As DNA, the CDR3 is TGTGCCAGCAGCGTAGACGGAGACTATAATTCACCCCTCCACTTT. Protein product: CASSVDGDYNSPLHF. Combining the CDR3 with reference TRBV9 and TRBJ1-6 gives the whole variable domain DSGVTQTPKHLITATGQRVTLRCSPRSGDLSVYWYQQSLDQGLQFLIQYYNGEERAKGNILERFSAQQFPDLHSELNLSSLELGDSALYFCASSVDGDYNSPLHFGNGTRLTVT.

Points on this clone: One junction end disagrees with the germline gene, perhaps due to a read error. This chain connects TRBV7-7 to TRBJ2-7, with D tentatively TRBD2 (5 bases). CDR1 and CDR2 (germline): SSHAT, FNYEAQ (reference sequence). The CDR3 has 15 residues. This CDR3 is CASSCLRGSSYEQYF. CDR3 bases: TGTGCTAGCAGCTGCCTAAGAGGGAGCTCCTACGAGCAGTACTTC.

The chain has TRBV27 and TRBJ1-5, with D uncertain. CDR3 length equals 11 residues. The germline gives CDR1 MNHEY, CDR2 SMNVEV (reference sequence). Trimming stripped 8 bases from V and 7 bases from J, with 9 bases between. The CDR3 region has the DNA TGTGCCAGCGGCACATGGCAGCCCCAGCATTTT. This translates into CASGTWQPQHF.

The gene calls are TRBV28 and TRBJ1-1; 9 bases align to TRBD1. Germline V CDR1 and CDR2: MDHEN, SYDVKM. Trimming cost V 3 bases and J 5 bases; bases outside gene matches: 10. This CDR3 contains 16 residues. The chain's CDR3 is CASSFNTGQGRTEAFF. The CDR3 region has the DNA TGTGCCAGCAGTTTTAACACGGGACAGGGTCGAACTGAAGCTTTCTTT. Full variable domain (outside the CDR3, taken from reference TRBV28 and TRBJ1-1): DVKVTQSSRYLVKRTGEKVFLECVQDMDHENMFWYRQDPGLGLRLIYFSYDVKMKEKGDIPEGYSVSREKKERFSLILESASTNQTSMYLCASSFNTGQGRTEAFFGQGTRLTVV.

The chain recombines TRBV9 with TRBJ2-1; TRBD1 is a possible D gene (5 bases). Between the trimmed V and J ends, which lost 0 bases and 3 bases, there was a span of 10 bases. Germline V gives CDR1 SGDLS, CDR2 YYNGEE. CDR3 length: 15 amino acids. CDR3 DNA sequence: TGTGCCAGCAGCGTAGCTGGGGCGTTCTACAATGAGCAGTTCTTC. Amino acids: CASSVAGAFYNEQFF.

The chain combines TRBV7-9 with TRBJ2-3, with TRBD2 matching over 9 bases. Trimming removed 5 bases from V and 4 bases from J; junction bases left unmatched: 7. The CDR3 spans 15 residues. Germline V CDR1 and CDR2: SEHNR, FQNEAQ (reference sequence). The CDR3 DNA follows: TGTGCCAGCAGCCGATTAGCGGGAGTAGCAGATACGCAGTATTTT. It yields the protein CASSRLAGVADTQYF.

The V call is TRBV6-5, the J call TRBJ2-4; D remains unclear. Trimming pared 6 bases from V and 0 bases from J, leaving 12 bases between. The germline CDR1 and CDR2 sequences are MNHEY and SVGAGI. This CDR3 is built from 15 residues. CDR3 sequence: CASRSRNLAKNIQYF. The CDR3 DNA sequence: TGTGCCAGCAGATCGCGGAATCTAGCCAAAAACATTCAGTACTTC.

The gene calls are TRBV5-1 and TRBJ2-5; 8 bases fit TRBD1. With 1 base clipped from V and 1 base from J, the junction kept 0 bases outside the gene matches. The germline CDR1 and CDR2 sequences are SGHRS and YFSETQ. CDR3 length: 14 amino acids. The CDR3 DNA reads as TGCGCCAGCAGCTTGACAGGGGGCCAAGAGACCCAGTACTTC. It encodes CASSLTGGQETQYF. The complete variable domain, with remaining parts taken from reference TRBV5-1 and TRBJ2-5, reads KAGVTQTPRYLIKTRGQQVTLSCSPISGHRSVSWYQQTPGQGLQFLFEYFSETQRNKGNFPGRFSGRQFSNSRSEMNVSTLELGDSALYLCASSLTGGQETQYFGPGTRLLVL.